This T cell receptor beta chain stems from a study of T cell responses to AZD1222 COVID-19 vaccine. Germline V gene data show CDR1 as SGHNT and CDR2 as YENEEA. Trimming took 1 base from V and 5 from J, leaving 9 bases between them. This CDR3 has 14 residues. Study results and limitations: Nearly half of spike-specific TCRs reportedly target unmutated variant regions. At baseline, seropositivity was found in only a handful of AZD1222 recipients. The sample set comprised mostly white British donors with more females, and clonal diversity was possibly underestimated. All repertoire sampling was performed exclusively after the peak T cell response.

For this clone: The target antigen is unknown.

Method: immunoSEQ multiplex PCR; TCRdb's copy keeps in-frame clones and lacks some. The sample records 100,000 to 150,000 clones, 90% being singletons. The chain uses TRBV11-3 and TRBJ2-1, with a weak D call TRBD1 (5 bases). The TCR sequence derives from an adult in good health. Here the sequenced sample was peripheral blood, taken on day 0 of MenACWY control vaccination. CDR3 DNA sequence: TGTGCCAGCAGCTTAGCAGGGAACCACAATGAGCAGTTCTTC. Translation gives CASSLAGNHNEQFF.